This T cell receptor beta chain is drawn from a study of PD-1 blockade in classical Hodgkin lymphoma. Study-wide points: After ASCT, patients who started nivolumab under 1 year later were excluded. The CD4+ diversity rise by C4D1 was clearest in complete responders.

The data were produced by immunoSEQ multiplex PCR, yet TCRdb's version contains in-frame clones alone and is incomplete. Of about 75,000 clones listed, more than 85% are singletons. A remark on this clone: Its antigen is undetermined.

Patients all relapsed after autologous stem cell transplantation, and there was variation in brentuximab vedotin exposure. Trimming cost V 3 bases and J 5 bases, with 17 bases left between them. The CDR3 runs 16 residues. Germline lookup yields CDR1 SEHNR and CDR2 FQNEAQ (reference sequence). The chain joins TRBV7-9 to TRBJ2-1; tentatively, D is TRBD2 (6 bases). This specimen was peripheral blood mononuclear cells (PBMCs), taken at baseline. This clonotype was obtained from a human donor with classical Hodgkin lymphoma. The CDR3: CASSFIPSGGNNEQFF. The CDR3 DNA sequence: TGTGCCAGCAGCTTCATCCCTAGTGGGGGGAACAATGAGCAGTTCTTC.